The clone carrying this TCR beta chain showed up just once. Its antigen remains unidentified. Germline values: CDR1 LNHDA, CDR2 SQIVND (reference sequence). The CDR3 spans 13 residues. Trimming took off 7 bases at V and 1 base at J, with 10 bases between the two ends. In the PCR, 60 Vbeta and 13 Jbeta primers were used. Libraries were prepared by immunoSEQ multiplex PCR; TCRdb keeps only in-frame clonotypes and omits some of them. The table has fewer than 250,000 clones, 65% to 90% seen once. These data are taken from a study of cytomegalovirus exposure and HLA in healthy donors. Overall study context: Most genotyped donors, approximately 77% of 398, had Caucasian-associated genetic ancestry. Study-wide findings and caveats: An assumption of roughly uniform sequencing depth across donors underlay the presence/absence analyses. For most TCR sequences rarity was the rule, although some public TCRs occurred in many donors.

This sequence joins TRBV19 and TRBJ1-1, with D possibly TRBD1 on 5 matching bases. The source is a girl between 10 and 17 years old in good health and CMV-seronegative. The sequencing input was PBMCs. The CDR3: CASIRQRNTEAFF. DNA of the CDR3: TGTGCCAGTATTCGACAGAGGAACACTGAAGCTTTCTTT.